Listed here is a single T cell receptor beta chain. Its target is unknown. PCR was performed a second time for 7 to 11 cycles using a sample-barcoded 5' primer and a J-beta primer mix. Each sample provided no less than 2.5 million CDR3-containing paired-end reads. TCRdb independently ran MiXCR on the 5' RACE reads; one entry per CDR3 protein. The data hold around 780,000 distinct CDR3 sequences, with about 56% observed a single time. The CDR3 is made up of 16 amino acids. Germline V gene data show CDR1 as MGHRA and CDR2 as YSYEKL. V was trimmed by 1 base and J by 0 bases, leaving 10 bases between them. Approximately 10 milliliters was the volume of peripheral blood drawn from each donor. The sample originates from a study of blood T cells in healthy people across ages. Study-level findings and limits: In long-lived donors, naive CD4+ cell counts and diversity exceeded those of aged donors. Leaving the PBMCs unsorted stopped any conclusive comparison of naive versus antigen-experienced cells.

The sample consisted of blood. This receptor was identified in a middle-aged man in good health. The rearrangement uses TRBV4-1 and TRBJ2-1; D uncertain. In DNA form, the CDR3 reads TGCGCCAGCAGCCAAGGGCAGCTGCTCTCCTACAATGAGCAGTTCTTC. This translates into CASSQGQLLSYNEQFF.